The 12 T cell receptor beta chains reported below all come from one sample, sequenced in a study of blood T cell repertoires in COVID-19. This table comes from immunoSEQ multiplex PCR, and its TCRdb copy is limited to in-frame clones, with some not included. The sample has over 200,000 clones; about 87% are singletons. Material: PBMCs or T cells enriched from blood (not recorded which). These receptors were collected from a woman aged 30 to 39 who had been exposed to COVID-19.

The chain uses TRBV5-6 and TRBJ1-3; TRBD1 matches at 7 bases. Germline V gives CDR1 SGHDT, CDR2 YYEEEE. The CDR3 covers 16 residues. V shed 5 bases and J 0 bases; nucleotides not matched to a gene: 8. The CDR3 sequence is CASSYGTANSGNTIYF. CDR3 coding DNA: TGTGCCAGCAGTTACGGGACAGCGAACTCTGGAAACACCATATATTTT.

The genes are TRBV11-3 and TRBJ2-3; 9 bases are shared with TRBD2. Germline V gives CDR1 SGHNT, CDR2 YENEEA. With V trimmed by 2 bases and J by 7 bases, 16 bases remained unmatched. The CDR3 loop spans 18 amino acids. CDR3 sequence: CASSLSGRAGGKQNTQYF. CDR3 sequence (DNA): TGTGCCAGCAGCTTAAGTGGGCGAGCGGGAGGAAAGCAGAATACGCAGTATTTT.

The J gene is TRBJ2-5, the V gene TRBV10-3; 8 bases line up with TRBD2. J was trimmed by 3 bases and V by 3 bases; bases with no gene match: 6. This CDR3 is built from 15 residues. Germline CDR1 and CDR2: ENHRY and SYGVKD. CDR3 amino acids: CAISDVSGNEETQYF. The CDR3 DNA reads TGTGCCATCAGTGACGTTAGCGGGAACGAAGAGACCCAGTACTTC.

The chain is built from TRBV6-2 or TRBV6-3 and TRBJ2-2, with TRBD1 matching 8 bases. The CDR3 is 15 amino acids. CDR1 is MNHEY and CDR2 is SVGEGT in the germline V gene. Trimming removed 5 bases from V and 3 bases from J; junction bases left unmatched: 5. CDR3 bases: TGTGCCAGCAGTGTGGGACAGGCGTACACCGGGGAGCTGTTTTTT. Its protein product is CASSVGQAYTGELFF.

This chain links TRBV7-9 with TRBJ2-7; 8 nucleotides agree with TRBD2. Trimming took 5 bases from V and 1 from J; bases not matched to a gene: 7. Germline V CDR1 and CDR2: SEHNR, FQNEAQ (reference sequence). This CDR3 spans 15 amino acids. CDR3: CASSPLGTSSYEQYF. The CDR3 DNA sequence: TGTGCCAGCAGCCCATTAGGGACTAGTTCCTACGAGCAGTACTTC.

The genes are TRBV4-1 and TRBJ1-4; 8 nucleotides agree with TRBD1. This CDR3 has 13 residues. Germline trimming cut 6 bases from V and 8 bases from J; bases unmatched to any gene: 5. Germline assignment: CDR1 MGHRA and CDR2 YSYEKL. The CDR3 bases are TGCGCCAGCAGGGACAGGGTAAACGAAAAACTGTTTTTT. Translation: CASRDRVNEKLFF.

The chain carries TRBV10-3 and TRBJ1-5; D is possibly TRBD1 (6 bases). The CDR3 runs to 13 residues. V lost 10 bases and J lost 4, with 14 bases in between. Germline CDR1 ENHRY, CDR2 SYGVKD. The CDR3: CATTGTENQPQHF. The CDR3 nucleotides read TGTGCCACGACAGGTACAGAGAATCAGCCCCAGCATTTT.

This chain connects TRBV6-5 to TRBJ1-1; D is uncertain. The CDR3 covers 15 residues. Germline V gene data show CDR1 as MNHEY and CDR2 as SVGAGI. Trimming pared 0 bases from V and 0 bases from J, leaving 8 bases between. The CDR3 reads CASSYSVSMNTEAFF. The CDR3 DNA reads as TGTGCCAGCAGTTACTCGGTCAGTATGAACACTGAAGCTTTCTTT.

A single count supports this clone. This chain uses TRBV6-5 with TRBJ2-3, with a tentative D call TRBD2 (6 bases). CDR1 and CDR2 from the germline V gene are MNHEY and SVGAGI. The ends were cut back, 6 bases at V and 1 base at J, with 11 bases in the middle. CDR3 length: 14 amino acids. The CDR3 DNA follows: TGTGCCAGCAGCCCGGGACTGGGCACAGATACGCAGTATTTT. As protein: CASSPGLGTDTQYF.

The V and J genes are TRBV10-2 and TRBJ2-7; the D gene is possibly TRBD2 (5 bases). CDR1 and CDR2 (germline): WSHSY, SAAADI. V shed 5 bases and J shed 4 bases, with 9 bases lying between them. This CDR3 has 12 amino acids. CDR3 residues: CASSSGFYEQYF. The CDR3 DNA reads as TGCGCCAGCAGTAGCGGATTTTACGAGCAGTACTTC.

With regard to this clone: Other DNA sequences in the sample encode the same CDR3. The chain uses TRBV9 and TRBJ2-3; 8 bases match TRBD2. Germline lookup yields CDR1 SGDLS and CDR2 YYNGEE. Trimming took 2 bases from V and 0 from J; bases not matched to a gene: 2. The CDR3 runs 15 residues. CDR3 DNA: TGTGCCAGCAGCGTTAGCGGGACGAGCACAGATACGCAGTATTTT. This gives the protein CASSVSGTSTDTQYF.

The rearrangement uses TRBV6-5 and TRBJ2-7; 10 bases map to TRBD1. Germline assignment: CDR1 MNHEY and CDR2 SVGAGI. This CDR3 region has 15 residues. J gave up 5 bases and V 2 bases, and 6 bases lay outside the gene matches. CDR3 amino acids: CASSYVGTGANEQYF. CDR3 coding DNA: TGTGCCAGCAGTTACGTCGGGACAGGGGCAAACGAGCAGTACTTC.